This T cell receptor (beta chain) was sequenced for a study of blood T cell repertoires in COVID-19. Across the whole study: The cDNA or gDNA used as material had been derived from T cells, B-cell-depleted T cells, or PBMCs.

CDR1 is SGHVS and CDR2 is FQNEAQ in the germline V gene. The V segment lost 3 bases and the J segment 4 bases; nucleotides outside the gene matches: 6. CDR3 length equals 15 residues. Methods used by the authors: Amplified reference gene primers provided the basis for estimating nucleated cell counts. The method was immunoSEQ multiplex PCR; TCRdb's version includes in-frame clones alone and lacks a portion of them. V, J and clone size are those of that table, while D and trimming were read from the DNA. The sample has 220,000 or so clones, 70% to 90% seen once; the top ten hold 0.87%. Sequencing used PBMCs or T cells enriched from blood (not recorded which). This chain joins TRBV7-8 and TRBJ2-1; 7 nucleotides agree with TRBD1. The TCR comes from a man aged 50-60 years who had been exposed to COVID-19. CDR3 amino acids: CASSFRDSLYNEQFF. DNA of the CDR3: TGTGCCAGCAGCTTCCGGGACAGCCTGTACAATGAGCAGTTCTTC.